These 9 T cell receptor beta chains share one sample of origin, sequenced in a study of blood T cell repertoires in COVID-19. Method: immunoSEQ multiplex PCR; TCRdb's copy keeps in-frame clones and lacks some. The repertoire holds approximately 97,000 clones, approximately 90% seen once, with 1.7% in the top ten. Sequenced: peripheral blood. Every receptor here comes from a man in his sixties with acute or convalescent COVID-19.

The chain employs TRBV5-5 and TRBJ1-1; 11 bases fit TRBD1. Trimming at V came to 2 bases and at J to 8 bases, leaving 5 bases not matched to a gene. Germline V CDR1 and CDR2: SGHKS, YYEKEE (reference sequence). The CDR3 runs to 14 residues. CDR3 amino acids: CASSFRTGGLEAFF. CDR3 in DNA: TGTGCCAGCAGCTTTCGGACAGGGGGCCTGGAAGCTTTCTTT.

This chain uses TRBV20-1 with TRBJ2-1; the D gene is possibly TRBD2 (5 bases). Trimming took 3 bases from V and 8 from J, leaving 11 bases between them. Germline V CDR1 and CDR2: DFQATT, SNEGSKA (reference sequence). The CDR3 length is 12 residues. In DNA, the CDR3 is TGCAGTGCTAGTTTGAACGGGGATGAGCAGTTCTTC. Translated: CSASLNGDEQFF.

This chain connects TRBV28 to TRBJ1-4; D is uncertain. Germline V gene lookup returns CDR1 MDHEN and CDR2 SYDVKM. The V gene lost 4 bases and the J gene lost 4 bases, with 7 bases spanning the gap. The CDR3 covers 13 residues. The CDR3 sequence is CASSSLNNEKLFF. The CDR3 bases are TGTGCCAGCAGTTCACTGAATAATGAAAAACTGTTTTTT. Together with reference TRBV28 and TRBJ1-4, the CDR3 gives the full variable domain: DVKVTQSSRYLVKRTGEKVFLECVQDMDHENMFWYRQDPGLGLRLIYFSYDVKMKEKGDIPEGYSVSREKKERFSLILESASTNQTSMYLCASSSLNNEKLFFGSGTQLSVL.

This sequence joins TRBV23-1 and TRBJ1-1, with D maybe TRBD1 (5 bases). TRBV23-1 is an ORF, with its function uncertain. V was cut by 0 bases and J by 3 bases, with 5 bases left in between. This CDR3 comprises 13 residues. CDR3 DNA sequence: TGCGCCAGCAGTCAATCAGGGGACACTGAAGCTTTCTTT. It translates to CASSQSGDTEAFF.

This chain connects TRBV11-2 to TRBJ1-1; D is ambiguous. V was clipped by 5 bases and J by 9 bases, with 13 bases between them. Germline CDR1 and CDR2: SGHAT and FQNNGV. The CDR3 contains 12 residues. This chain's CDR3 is CASSERRSQAFF. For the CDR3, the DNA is TGTGCCAGCAGCGAACGCAGGTCCCAAGCTTTCTTT.

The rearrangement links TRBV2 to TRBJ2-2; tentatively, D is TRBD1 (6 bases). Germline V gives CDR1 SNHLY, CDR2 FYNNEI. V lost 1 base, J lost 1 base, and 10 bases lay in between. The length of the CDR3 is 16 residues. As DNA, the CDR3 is TGTGCCAGCAGTGAAGTGGGGGCCAAGAACACCGGGGAGCTGTTTTTT. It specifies CASSEVGAKNTGELFF.

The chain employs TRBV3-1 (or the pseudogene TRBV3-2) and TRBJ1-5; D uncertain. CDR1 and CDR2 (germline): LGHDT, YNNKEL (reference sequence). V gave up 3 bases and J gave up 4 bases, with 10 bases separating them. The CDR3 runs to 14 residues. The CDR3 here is CASSHRFENQPQHF. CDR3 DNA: TGTGCCAGCAGCCACAGGTTTGAGAATCAGCCCCAGCATTTT.

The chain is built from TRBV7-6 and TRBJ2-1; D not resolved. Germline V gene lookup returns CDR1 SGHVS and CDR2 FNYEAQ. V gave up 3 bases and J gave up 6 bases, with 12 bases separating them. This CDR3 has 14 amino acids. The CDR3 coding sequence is TGTGCCAGCAGCTTTCGATCTAAGCTCAATGAGCAGTTCTTC. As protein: CASSFRSKLNEQFF.

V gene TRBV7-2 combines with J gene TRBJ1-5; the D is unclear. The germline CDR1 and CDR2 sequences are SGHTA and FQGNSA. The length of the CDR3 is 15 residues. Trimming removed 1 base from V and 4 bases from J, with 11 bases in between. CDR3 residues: CASSLDISPNQPQHF. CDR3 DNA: TGTGCCAGCAGCTTAGATATCAGTCCTAATCAGCCCCAGCATTTT.